The clone carrying this TCR beta chain was detected ten times or more. The CDR3 extends over 14 amino acids. V was trimmed by 3 bases and J by 1 base, leaving 9 bases between them. Germline lookup yields CDR1 PRHDT and CDR2 FYEKMQ (reference sequence). RNA transcripts provided the source from which TCR beta CDR3 regions were amplified. The primer set for the first-round RT-PCR of the TCR CDR3 was HTBI. MiXCR, run by TCRdb on the multiplex PCR reads, gives a single entry per CDR3 protein. The data contain 600,000 or so distinct CDR3 sequences, more than 13% of them singletons. The data belong to a study of T cells in Graves' hyperthyroidism and ophthalmopathy.

The chain uses TRBV13 and TRBJ1-1; the D is unclear. This TCR derives from a woman in her late teens or twenties with Graves' ophthalmopathy. The sequencing input was blood. CDR3 region: CASSFVGPNTEAFF. Written as DNA, the CDR3 is TGTGCCAGCAGCTTCGTAGGCCCGAACACTGAAGCTTTCTTT. Variable domain in full (rest from reference TRBV13 and TRBJ1-1): AAGVIQSPRHLIKEKRETATLKCYPIPRHDTVYWYQQGPGQDPQFLISFYEKMQSDKGSIPDRFSAQQFSDYHSELNMSSLELGDSALYFCASSFVGPNTEAFFGQGTRLTVV.